This passage covers 26 T cell receptor beta chains from one sample sequenced in a study of blood T cells in healthy people across ages. It was with a sample-barcoded 5' primer and a J-beta primer mix that a second PCR of roughly 7 to 12 cycles was run. TCRdb recomputed calls from the 5' RACE reads with MiXCR, one row per CDR3 protein. The sample has 550,000 to 700,000 distinct CDR3 sequences, roughly 28% seen once; the top ten hold 15% to 20%. Specimen: blood. The receptors were gathered from an older woman in good health.

The sample holds a few counts of this clonotype. The chain links TRBV20-1 to TRBJ1-4; 8 nucleotides line up with TRBD1. Germline V gene lookup returns CDR1 DFQATT and CDR2 SNEGSKA (reference sequence). The CDR3 is 14 amino acids. V lost 6 bases and J lost 3; bases outside the gene matches: 6. Written as DNA, the CDR3 is TGCAGTGCGGCCTCGACAGGGGCTAATGAAAAACTGTTTTTT. As protein: CSAASTGANEKLFF.

This clonotype has only a few counts. The chain carries TRBV29-1 and TRBJ2-1; D tentatively fits TRBD1 or TRBD2 (5 bases each). Germline V gives CDR1 SQVTM, CDR2 ANQGSEA. The CDR3 consists of 11 residues. V dropped 8 bases and J dropped 6 bases, with 11 bases sitting between them. In nucleotides, the CDR3 is TGCAGCTCTAAGAGGGGCAATGAGCAGTTCTTC. This encodes CSSKRGNEQFF.

This sequence joins TRBV6-2 or TRBV6-3 and TRBJ1-5; D remains ambiguous. The CDR3 extends over 14 amino acids. V lost 6 bases and J lost 1, with 10 bases in between. Looked up from germline, CDR1 is MNHEY and CDR2 is SVGEGT. The CDR3 nucleotides are TGTGCCAGCAGCAGTGGACCCAGCAATCAGCCCCAGCATTTT. Amino acid sequence: CASSSGPSNQPQHF.

The chain links TRBV3-1 to TRBJ1-3; no definite D call. V was cut by 1 base and J by 0 bases, with 7 bases left in between. Germline V gene lookup returns CDR1 LGHDT and CDR2 YNNKEL (reference sequence). There are 15 residues in the CDR3. The CDR3, as DNA: TGTGCCAGCAGCCAAGCACAGAACTCTGGAAACACCATATATTTT. It translates to CASSQAQNSGNTIYF.

V is TRBV15 and J is TRBJ2-1, with 9 bases fitting TRBD2. Near its end, the DNA agrees better with TRBJ2-7, so the J call may be wrong. Germline V gene lookup returns CDR1 LNHNV and CDR2 YYDKDF (reference sequence). The CDR3 is 15 residues long. CDR3 nucleotide sequence: TGTGCCACCAGCAGAGATTCTTGGACTAGCGACGAGCAGTACTTC. Translated: CATSRDSWTSDEQYF.

This clonotype was seen more than once but under ten times. The chain is built from TRBV7-2 and TRBJ2-3, with 7 bases matching TRBD1. Germline trimming cut 3 bases from V and 2 bases from J; bases unmatched to any gene: 5. This CDR3 comprises 15 residues. The germline V gene encodes CDR1 SGHTA and CDR2 FQGNSA. CDR3 in amino acids: CASSFGTEFTDTQYF. CDR3 nucleotides: TGTGCCAGCAGCTTCGGGACAGAGTTCACAGATACGCAGTATTTT.

This clonotype was seen a handful of times. This rearrangement joins TRBV9 to TRBJ1-1; TRBD1 aligns across 9 bases. V was pared by 2 bases and J by 4 bases, with 9 bases of the junction left unmatched. The V gene's germline CDR1 is SGDLS and CDR2 YYNGEE. This CDR3 is built from 16 residues. DNA of the CDR3: TGTGCCAGCAGCGTCTTACAGGGGGCGCGCGGCACTGAAGCTTTCTTT. Translated, it gives CASSVLQGARGTEAFF.

This clonotype was detected only a few times. This chain links TRBV5-1 with TRBJ2-1; 9 nucleotides match TRBD1. Germline V gene sequence: CDR1 SGHRS, CDR2 YFSETQ. The CDR3 spans 16 residues. V dropped 3 bases and J dropped 5; count of bases not matched to a gene: 9. The CDR3 sequence: CASSWAGTGINNEQFF. The CDR3 coding sequence is TGCGCCAGCAGCTGGGCCGGGACAGGGATAAACAATGAGCAGTTCTTC.

This clonotype came up a few times. This chain links TRBV11-3 with TRBJ2-3, with D possibly being TRBD1 or TRBD2 (5 bases each). Germline CDR1 is SGHNT and CDR2 is YENEEA. This CDR3 is 17 amino acids long. The germline V and J ends were trimmed by 1 base and 0 bases, with 14 bases remaining between them. The chain's CDR3 is CASSLGEGRSSTDTQYF. In nucleotides, the CDR3 is TGTGCCAGCAGCTTAGGCGAGGGGCGCTCTAGCACAGATACGCAGTATTTT.

This clonotype was recorded a few times. V usage is TRBV7-2 and J usage is TRBJ1-1; D is undetermined. The germline V and J ends were trimmed by 1 base and 5 bases, with 11 bases remaining between them. The germline V gene has CDR1 SGHTA and CDR2 FQGNSA. The CDR3 loop spans 14 amino acids. CDR3 residues: CASSLGPSPTEAFF. The DNA for the CDR3 is TGTGCCAGCAGCTTAGGACCCTCACCTACTGAAGCTTTCTTT.

This clonotype was detected a few times. The CDR3: CASSPPGTGGTEAFF. The CDR3 bases are TGTGCCAGCAGCCCCCCCGGGACAGGGGGGACTGAAGCTTTCTTT. V usage is TRBV6-5 and J usage is TRBJ1-1, with 11 bases fitting TRBD1. This CDR3 has 15 amino acids. Germline CDR1 MNHEY, CDR2 SVGAGI. V gave up 6 bases and J gave up 5 bases; unmatched junction bases: 8.

The rearrangement uses TRBV20-1 and TRBJ1-2; TRBD1 matches at 7 bases. This CDR3 contains 13 residues. Germline V CDR1 and CDR2: DFQATT, SNEGSKA (reference sequence). CDR3 sequence (DNA): TGCGGAACTGAAACAGGGGCGCGAGATGGCTACACCTTC. Amino acid sequence: CGTETGARDGYTF.

Note on this clonotype: The junction departs from the called germline gene at one end, perhaps through a read error. V and J are TRBV7-9 and TRBJ1-4; weak D call: TRBD1 (6 bases). The CDR3 covers 15 residues. CDR1 is SEHNR, CDR2 FQNEAQ, per germline (reference sequence). The CDR3 reads CASSSQGLTNEELFF. In nucleotides, the CDR3 is TGTGCCAGCAGCTCACAGGGTTTGACTAATGAAGAACTGTTTTTT.

The chain couples TRBV9 to TRBJ1-2; no clear D gene. V lost 0 bases, J lost 0 bases, and 12 bases lay in between. The CDR3 is 16 amino acids. CDR1 and CDR2 (germline): SGDLS, YYNGEE. CDR3 amino acids: CASSVGSSNANYGYTF. The DNA of the CDR3 is TGTGCCAGCAGCGTAGGAAGTTCAAACGCTAACTATGGCTACACCTTC.

The chain carries TRBV6-2 or TRBV6-3 and TRBJ1-2; D is possibly TRBD1 (5 bases). This CDR3 has 15 amino acids. The germline V and J ends were trimmed by 2 bases and 0 bases, with 10 bases remaining between them. Germline V CDR1 and CDR2: MNHEY, SVGEGT. The chain's CDR3 is CASSYGGTANYGYTF. The DNA for the CDR3 is TGTGCCAGCAGTTACGGGGGTACAGCTAACTATGGCTACACCTTC.

V usage is TRBV5-1 and J usage is TRBJ2-1; TRBD2 aligns across 11 bases. TRBJ2-5 explains the end of the DNA better; the J call may be wrong. CDR1 and CDR2 from the germline V gene are SGHRS and YFSETQ. This CDR3 is 15 amino acids long. The CDR3 DNA follows: TGCGCCAGCAGCTTGGCGGGGACTAGCGGTGAGACCCAGTACTTC. It specifies CASSLAGTSGETQYF.

In this sample, this clonotype turned up many times. The gene calls are TRBV9 and TRBJ2-1, with no clear D. The CDR3 covers 15 residues. Germline CDR1 reads SGDLS; CDR2 reads YYNGEE. Trimming removed 0 bases from V and 0 bases from J, with 7 bases in between. CDR3 nucleotide sequence: TGTGCCAGCAGCGTAGTAGAAAACTCCTACAATGAGCAGTTCTTC. Its protein is CASSVVENSYNEQFF.

This clonotype was observed at least ten times. The V call is TRBV5-5, the J call TRBJ1-2, with TRBD1 as a possible D gene (5 bases). The CDR3 consists of 17 residues. V gave up 4 bases and J gave up 0 bases, with 19 bases separating them. Looked up from germline, CDR1 is SGHKS and CDR2 is YYEKEE (reference sequence). The CDR3 DNA follows: TGTGCCAGCAGCCCGCAATTTGGGGACGGAACTAACTATGGCTACACCTTC. It specifies CASSPQFGDGTNYGYTF.

This clonotype has more than one count but fewer than ten. The chain carries TRBV7-8 and TRBJ1-1; D call uncertain. CDR1 and CDR2 from the germline V gene are SGHVS and FQNEAQ. The V and J ends lost 4 bases and 0 bases respectively, with 18 bases between them. The CDR3 contains 17 residues. DNA for the CDR3: TGTGCCAGCAGCTCGATCAATAATGGGCAGATGAACACTGAAGCTTTCTTT. It encodes CASSSINNGQMNTEAFF.

The gene calls are TRBV2 and TRBJ2-5; perhaps TRBD1 as D (6 bases). The V end was cut by 6 bases, the J end by 4 bases, with 18 bases between. Germline CDR1 reads SNHLY; CDR2 reads FYNNEI. CDR3 length: 15 amino acids. CDR3 loop: CASSELGALGETQYF. DNA of the CDR3: TGTGCCAGCAGCGAGCTGGGGGCTCTTGGAGAGACCCAGTACTTC.

This clonotype was seen only a few times. J is TRBJ2-5 and V is TRBV12-3 or TRBV12-4, with 12 positions matching TRBD2. The CDR3 totals 13 residues. With V trimmed by 6 bases and J by 9 bases, 5 bases remained unmatched. CDR3: CASRTGTSGSQYF. Written as DNA, the CDR3 is TGTGCCAGCAGAACCGGGACTAGCGGGTCCCAGTACTTC.

This clonotype was counted only a few times. This sequence joins TRBV12-5 and TRBJ2-3, with D uncertain. Germline CDR1 and CDR2: LGHNT and FRNRAP. The CDR3 contains 15 residues. V shed 6 bases and J shed 2 bases, with 15 bases lying between them. CDR3 residues: CASGTRARVTDTQYF. CDR3 coding DNA: TGTGCTAGTGGAACCCGGGCTAGAGTCACAGATACGCAGTATTTT.

This clonotype has just a few counts. The V call is TRBV7-3, the J call TRBJ2-1, with 12 bases aligning to TRBD2. J was trimmed by 6 bases and V by 1 base; bases with no gene match: 4. The V gene's germline CDR1 is SGHTA and CDR2 FQGTGA. This CDR3 is built from 16 residues. CDR3 protein: CASSLISSGRVNEQFF. Here the CDR3 DNA reads TGTGCCAGCAGCTTAATATCTAGCGGGAGGGTCAATGAGCAGTTCTTC.

The chain links TRBV11-3 to TRBJ2-1, with D tentatively TRBD1 (5 bases). This CDR3 has 17 residues. From germline, CDR1 is SGHNT and CDR2 YENEEA. The V end lost 5 bases, the J end lost 6 bases, and 23 bases lay between the germline ends. In DNA, the CDR3 is TGTGCCAGCAGCCCAAAAGCCCACAGGTCCCTCTTCAATGAGCAGTTCTTC. Amino acid sequence: CASSPKAHRSLFNEQFF.

The genes are TRBV6-2 or TRBV6-3 and TRBJ1-2, with 7 bases lining up with TRBD1. The V segment lost 4 bases and the J segment 7 bases; nucleotides outside the gene matches: 9. This CDR3 is 14 amino acids long. Germline values: CDR1 MNHEY, CDR2 SVGEGT. CDR3 sequence: CASSLRTGESGYTF. The CDR3 DNA reads TGTGCCAGCAGTTTAAGAACAGGGGAATCTGGCTACACCTTC.

This clonotype was detected a few times. The V and J genes are TRBV4-3 and TRBJ1-4; unclear D gene. The CDR3 has 15 residues. Germline-derived CDR1 and CDR2 are LGHNA and YSLEER. Trimming took 4 bases from V and 7 from J, leaving 16 bases between them. The CDR3 nucleotides read TGCGCCAGCAGCCGATTAAGGGCGGATGGTGAAAAACTGTTTTTT. Its protein product is CASSRLRADGEKLFF.